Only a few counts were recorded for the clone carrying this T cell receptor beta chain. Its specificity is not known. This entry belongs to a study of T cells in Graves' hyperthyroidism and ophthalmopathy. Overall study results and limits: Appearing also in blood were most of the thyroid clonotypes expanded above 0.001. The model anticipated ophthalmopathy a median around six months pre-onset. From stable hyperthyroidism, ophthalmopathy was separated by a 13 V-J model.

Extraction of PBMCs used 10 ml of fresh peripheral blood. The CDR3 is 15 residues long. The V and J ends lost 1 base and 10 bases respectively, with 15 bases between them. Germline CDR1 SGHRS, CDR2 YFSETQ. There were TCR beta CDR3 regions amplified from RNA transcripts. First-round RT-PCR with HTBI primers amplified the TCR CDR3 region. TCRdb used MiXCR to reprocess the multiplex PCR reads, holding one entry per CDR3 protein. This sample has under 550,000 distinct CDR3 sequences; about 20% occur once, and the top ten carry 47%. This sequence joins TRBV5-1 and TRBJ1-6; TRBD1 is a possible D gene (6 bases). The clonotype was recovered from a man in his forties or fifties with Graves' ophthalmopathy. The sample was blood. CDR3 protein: CASSLLGGRESPLHF. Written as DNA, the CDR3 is TGCGCCAGCAGCTTGTTGGGGGGCAGGGAGTCACCCCTCCACTTT.